The 13 T cell receptor beta chains given below trace back to one sample, sequenced in a study of regulatory T cells in long-lasting Graves disease. Regarding time point: newly diagnosed GD, antithyroid drugs for less than 3 months. Following extraction of RNA from PBMCs, that RNA was used to make the TCR library. Relying on iRepertoire HTBI primers and Arm-PCR of CDR3 regions, the team built TCR beta libraries. TCRdb processed the multiplex PCR reads anew with MiXCR; each CDR3 protein has one entry. The sample consists of some 600,000 distinct CDR3 sequences, roughly 15% of them appearing once. The same sample was also used in a study of T cells in Graves' hyperthyroidism and ophthalmopathy.

This material consisted of peripheral blood mononuclear cells (PBMCs), taken at new diagnosis, from a patient treated with antithyroid drugs. The receptors shown here come from a man aged 18 to 29 with Graves disease.

This clonotype was observed a handful of times. One base away lies a much larger clone, so this may be a sequencing read error. The rearrangement joins TRBV6-2 or TRBV6-3 to TRBJ2-7, with D unresolved. Per the germline V gene, CDR1 is MNHEY and CDR2 is SVGEGT. The CDR3 consists of 12 residues. Trimming stripped 2 bases from V and 2 bases from J, with 4 bases between. CDR3 protein: CASSYLTYEQYF. DNA of the CDR3: TGTGCCAGCAGTTACCTGACCTACGAGCAGTACTTC.

There are many counts of this clonotype. The rearrangement links TRBV2 to TRBJ2-3; D tentatively reads TRBD1 or TRBD2 (5 bases each). V was pared by 4 bases and J by 5 bases, with 7 bases between. The CDR3 has 12 amino acids. Germline-derived CDR1 and CDR2 are SNHLY and FYNNEI. CDR3 bases: TGTGCCAGCAGTGGGGACGGAGATACGCAGTATTTT. Translating gives CASSGDGDTQYF.

This clonotype was detected only a few times. This chain's CDR3 is CSAMDGRTPGELFF. DNA of the CDR3: TGCAGTGCAATGGACGGCCGTACCCCCGGGGAGCTGTTTTTT. The rearrangement uses TRBV20-1 and TRBJ2-2; D is uncertain. CDR1 DFQATT and CDR2 SNEGSKA come from the germline V gene (reference sequence). The V end lost 6 bases, the J end lost 6 bases, and 17 bases lay between the germline ends. This CDR3 region has 14 residues.

A few counts support this clonotype. The rearrangement joins TRBV20-1 to TRBJ2-6; tentatively, D is TRBD1 (7 bases). The V end was cut by 5 bases, the J end by 0 bases, with 17 bases between. This CDR3 has 17 amino acids. Germline CDR1 DFQATT, CDR2 SNEGSKA (reference sequence). DNA of the CDR3: TGCAGTGCTTCCCAGGGGGACGGGAGCTCTGGGGCCAACGTCCTGACTTTC. The encoded protein is CSASQGDGSSGANVLTF.

This clonotype occurred a few times. V gene TRBV19 combines with J gene TRBJ2-5, with D unclear. V was clipped by 4 bases and J by 5 bases, with 5 bases between them. This CDR3 is built from 11 residues. From germline, CDR1 is LNHDA and CDR2 SQIVND (reference sequence). The CDR3 loop reads CASSNSETQYF. The CDR3 DNA reads as TGTGCCAGTAGTAATAGCGAGACCCAGTACTTC.

This clonotype has only a few counts. V usage is TRBV20-1 and J usage is TRBJ2-3, with a tentative D call TRBD1 (5 bases). The CDR3 length is 14 residues. Germline CDR1 DFQATT, CDR2 SNEGSKA (reference sequence). Trimming removed 3 bases from V and 4 bases from J, with 14 bases in between. CDR3 region: CSASRGLRADTQYF. The CDR3 DNA follows: TGCAGTGCTAGTAGGGGTCTCCGCGCAGATACGCAGTATTTT.

This clonotype was observed a few times. The chain carries TRBV28 and TRBJ2-7, with TRBD1 matching 7 bases. V was clipped by 4 bases and J by 12 bases; unmatched bases: 15. The CDR3 runs 14 residues. Germline V gives CDR1 MDHEN, CDR2 SYDVKM. CDR3 DNA: TGTGCCAGCAGTTCGCCGACAGGGAGAGTCGATCCGTACTTC. Translated: CASSSPTGRVDPYF.

The chain uses TRBV3-1 and TRBJ1-4, with D possibly TRBD1 on 5 matching bases. Germline V gene data show CDR1 as LGHDT and CDR2 as YNNKEL (reference sequence). CDR3 length: 16 residues. V gave up 3 bases and J gave up 4 bases, with 15 bases separating them. The CDR3 reads CASSHLGGKGNEKLFF. As DNA, the CDR3 is TGTGCCAGCAGCCACCTTGGGGGTAAGGGTAATGAAAAACTGTTTTTT.

This clonotype was detected ten times or more. This CDR3 is CASSTGGAGLDGYTF. Written as DNA, the CDR3 is TGTGCCAGCAGTACAGGGGGCGCAGGCCTGGATGGCTACACCTTC. The chain uses TRBV6-2 or TRBV6-3 and TRBJ1-2, with TRBD1 identical over 9 bases. Germline CDR1 is MNHEY and CDR2 is SVGEGT. This CDR3 comprises 15 residues. J lost 6 bases, V lost 5 bases, and 10 bases had no gene match.

In its sample, this clonotype was seen many times. The rearrangement uses TRBV11-2 and TRBJ2-1, with a weak D call TRBD1 (5 bases). Trimming took off 4 bases at V and 6 bases at J, with 10 bases between the two ends. The CDR3 loop spans 13 amino acids. Germline CDR1 and CDR2: SGHAT and FQNNGV. The CDR3 bases are TGTGCCAGCAGCTACGGACATGTCAATGAGCAGTTCTTC. It is translated as CASSYGHVNEQFF. The full variable domain, with the rest looked up from reference TRBV11-2 and TRBJ2-1, is EAGVAQSPRYKIIEKRQSVAFWCNPISGHATLYWYQQILGQGPKLLIQFQNNGVVDDSQLPKDRFSAERLKGVDSTLKIQPAKLEDSAVYLCASSYGHVNEQFFGPGTRLTVL.

In this sample, this clonotype turned up a few times. The genes are TRBV6-2 or TRBV6-3 and TRBJ1-1, with TRBD1 as a possible D gene (5 bases). Germline V lookup: CDR1 MNHEY, CDR2 SVGEGT. The CDR3 loop spans 13 amino acids. The V end was cut by 3 bases, the J end by 7 bases, with 12 bases between. CDR3 DNA: TGTGCCAGCAGTTATAGGGGCCTGGGTGAAGCTTTCTTT. Protein product: CASSYRGLGEAFF.

The CDR3 here is CASSFRGLSTDTQYF. CDR3 coding DNA: TGTGCCAGCAGCTTCCGAGGGCTTAGCACAGATACGCAGTATTTT. The chain recombines TRBV11-2 with TRBJ2-3, with a tentative D call TRBD2 (5 bases). Germline CDR1 and CDR2: SGHAT and FQNNGV. The CDR3 has 15 amino acids. Trimming stripped 3 bases from V and 0 bases from J, with 10 bases between.

This clonotype appeared a few times. The chain carries TRBV29-1 and TRBJ2-1; TRBD2 aligns across 8 bases. J gave up 10 bases and V 4 bases, and 9 bases lay outside the gene matches. The CDR3 extends over 13 amino acids. Per the germline V gene, CDR1 is SQVTM and CDR2 is ANQGSEA. In DNA form, the CDR3 reads TGCAGCGTTGTCGGGGGGGGGGGTCTGGAGCAGTTCTTC. It yields the protein CSVVGGGGLEQFF.